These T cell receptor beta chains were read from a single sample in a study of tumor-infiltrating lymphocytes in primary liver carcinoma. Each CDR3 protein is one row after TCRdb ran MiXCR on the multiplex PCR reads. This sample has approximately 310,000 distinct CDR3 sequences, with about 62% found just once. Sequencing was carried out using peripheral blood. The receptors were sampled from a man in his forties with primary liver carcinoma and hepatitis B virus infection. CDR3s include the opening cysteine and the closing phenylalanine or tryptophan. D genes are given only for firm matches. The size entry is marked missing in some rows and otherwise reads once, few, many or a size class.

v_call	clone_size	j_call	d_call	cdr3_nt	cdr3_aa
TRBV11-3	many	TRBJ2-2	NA	TGTGCCAGCAGCCAGTGGTCTGGCAGTGGCACCGGGGAGCTGTTTTTT	CASSQWSGSGTGELFF
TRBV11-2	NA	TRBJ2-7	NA	TGTGCCAGCAGCCGGGACTTCTCCCACGAGCAATACTTC	CASSRDFSHEQYF
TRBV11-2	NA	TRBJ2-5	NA	TGTGTCAGCAGCTTAGATCCGTGGTCTAACGGGAGAGGAGAGACCCAGTACTTC	CVSSLDPWSNGRGETQYF
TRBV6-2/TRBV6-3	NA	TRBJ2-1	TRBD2	TGTGCCAGCAGTTACGGGACTAGCGGGAGAGGTGCGGTCTTC	CASSYGTSGRGAVF
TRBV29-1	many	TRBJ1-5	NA	TGCAGCGTTGCCCAGGGAGTCAATCAGCCCCAGCATTTT	CSVAQGVNQPQHF
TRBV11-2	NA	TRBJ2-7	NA	TGTGCCAGCAGCCCGGAACTAGAGAAATCCTACAAGCAGTACTTC	CASSPELEKSYKQYF
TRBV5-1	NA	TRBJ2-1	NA	TGCGCCAGCAGCCTACTGCCGGGTAGCTTAGTCAATGAGCAGTTCTTC	CASSLLPGSLVNEQFF
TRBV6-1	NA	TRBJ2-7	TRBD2	TGTGCCTGCCGTGGGGTGCGGGAGCGCTCCTACGAGCAGTACTTC	CACRGVRERSYEQYF
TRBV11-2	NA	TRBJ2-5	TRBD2	TGTGCTAGCGCCCCACTAGCGGGAGAGGGGGTGTACCAAGGGACCCAGTACTTC	CASAPLAGEGVYQGTQYF
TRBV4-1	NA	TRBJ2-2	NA	TGCGCCAGCAGCCAAGCGGGTATCGGGGAGCTGTTTTTT	CASSQAGIGELFF
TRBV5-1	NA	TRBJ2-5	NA	TGCGCCAGCAGCGTCCTCGACAGGCTACAAGAGACCCAGTACTTC	CASSVLDRLQETQYF
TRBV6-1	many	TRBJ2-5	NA	TGTGCCAGCAGCTTCTCCCGAGAGACCCAGTACTTC	CASSFSRETQYF
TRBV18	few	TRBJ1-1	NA	TGTGCCAGCTCCCTTAACACGAACACTGAAGCTTTCTTT	CASSLNTNTEAFF
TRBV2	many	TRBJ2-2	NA	TGTGCCAGCAGTAGGAGGGCCGGGGAGCTGTTTTTT	CASSRRAGELFF
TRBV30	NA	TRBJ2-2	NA	TGTGCCTGGGGTGTAGGAGGCGGGGAGCTGTTTTTT	CAWGVGGGELFF
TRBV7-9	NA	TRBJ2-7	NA	TGTGCCAGCAGCCCCCGGACGGATTTCGAGCAGTACTTC	CASSPRTDFEQYF
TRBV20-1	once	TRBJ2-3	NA	TGCAGTGCTAGCATGTCGGGGGGCGTGACAGATACGCAGTATTTT	CSASMSGGVTDTQYF
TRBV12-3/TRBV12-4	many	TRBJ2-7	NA	TGTGCCAGCAGTTTATTGATAGGGCTAAAGAACGAGCAGTACTTC	CASSLLIGLKNEQYF
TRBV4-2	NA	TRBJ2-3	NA	TGTGCCAGTAGCCTTGAGGTGGGAGGAGGAGATACGCAGTATTTT	CASSLEVGGGDTQYF
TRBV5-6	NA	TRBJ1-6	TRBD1	TGTGTCAGCAGGGACAGGGGGATCTCACCCCTCCACTTT	CVSRDRGISPLHF
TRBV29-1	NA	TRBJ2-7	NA	TGCAGCGTTGGAGGTGTCGGGACCACCTACGAGCAGTACTTC	CSVGGVGTTYEQYF
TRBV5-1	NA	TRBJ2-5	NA	TGCGCCAGCGCGGAGGGGGAAGAGACCCAGTACTTC	CASAEGEETQYF
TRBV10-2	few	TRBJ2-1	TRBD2	TGCGCCAGTGCCGGGACTAGTATTTGGCATGAGCAGTTCTTC	CASAGTSIWHEQFF
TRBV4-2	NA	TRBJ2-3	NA	TGTGCCAGCAGCCAAGTTCTGGGAGCAGATACGCCGTATTTT	CASSQVLGADTPYF
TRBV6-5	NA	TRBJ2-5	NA	TGCGCCAGCAGTTACGTGGGGCGGGGAGAGACCCAGTACTTC	CASSYVGRGETQYF
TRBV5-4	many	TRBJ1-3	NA	TGTGCCAGCAGCTTCGGGCCGGCAACGGGAAACACCATATATTTT	CASSFGPATGNTIYF
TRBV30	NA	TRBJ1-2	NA	TGTGCCTCAGAAATCGGGCAGGATGGCTACACCTTC	CASEIGQDGYTF
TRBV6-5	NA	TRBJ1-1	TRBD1	TGTGCCAGCAGACCCCAGGGGGCCGTAGACACTAAAGCTTTCTTT	CASRPQGAVDTKAFF
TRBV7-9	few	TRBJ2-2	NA	TGTGCCAGCAGCACCGACGTTTGGGGCACCGGGGAGCTGTTTTTT	CASSTDVWGTGELFF
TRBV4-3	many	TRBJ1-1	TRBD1	TGCGCCAGCAGCCAAGATACAGGGGGCACTGAAGCTTTCTTT	CASSQDTGGTEAFF
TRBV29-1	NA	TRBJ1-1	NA	TGCAGCACCGAACCTAACGCTGAAGCTTCCTTT	CSTEPNAEASF
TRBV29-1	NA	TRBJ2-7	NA	TGCAGCGTTGAAGTTGGGGGCACTTTTAACTACGAGCAGTATTTC	CSVEVGGTFNYEQYF
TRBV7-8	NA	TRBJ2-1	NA	TGTGCCAGCAGCTCTGACTTCGGCGGTACCTACAATGAGCAGTTCTTC	CASSSDFGGTYNEQFF
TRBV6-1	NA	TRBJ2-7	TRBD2	TGTGCCAGCATCGAAAAGGGAGGACTAGCGGAAGGGCCGGCTCTGGTGCAGTACTTC	CASIEKGGLAEGPALVQYF
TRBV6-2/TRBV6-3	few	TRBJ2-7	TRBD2	TGTGCCAGCACCCTAAGGTTCGAGACTAGCGGGGTTCCCGAGCAGTACTTC	CASTLRFETSGVPEQYF
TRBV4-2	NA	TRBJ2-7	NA	TGTGCCAGCAACCAAGAGGCTAGCAGGATGGGGGAGCAGTACTTC	CASNQEASRMGEQYF
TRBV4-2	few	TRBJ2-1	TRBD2	TGTGCCAGCAGCCTGGGACTAGCGGGAGGGGCCTACAATGAGCAGCTCTTC	CASSLGLAGGAYNEQLF
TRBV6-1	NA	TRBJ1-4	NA	TGTGCCAGCACCGGGTCAACTGATGAAAAACTGTTTTTT	CASTGSTDEKLFF
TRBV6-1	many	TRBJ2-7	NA	TGTGCCAGCAGGACTCACACCAGCTCCTACGAGCAGTACTTC	CASRTHTSSYEQYF
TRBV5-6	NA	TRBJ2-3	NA	TGTGCCATCAGCTTCACCCGAGGTGAAGATACGCAGTATTTT	CAISFTRGEDTQYF
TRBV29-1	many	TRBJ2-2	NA	TGCAGCGTTGCTAACGGGAACACCGGGGAGCTGTTTTTT	CSVANGNTGELFF
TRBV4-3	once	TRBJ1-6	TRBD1	TGCGCCAGCAGCCAAATACCAGCAGGGGGAAATAATTCACCGCTCCACTTT	CASSQIPAGGNNSPLHF
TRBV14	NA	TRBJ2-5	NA	TGTGCCAGCAGCCACGCAGAGACCCAGTACTTC	CASSHAETQYF
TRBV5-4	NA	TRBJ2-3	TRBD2	TGTGCCAGCAGCTTAAGCAGCGGGAGATCAGATACGCAGTATTTT	CASSLSSGRSDTQYF
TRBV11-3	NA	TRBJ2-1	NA	TGTGCCAGCAACCCGACTATCGGGAGCAATGAGCAGTTCTTC	CASNPTIGSNEQFF
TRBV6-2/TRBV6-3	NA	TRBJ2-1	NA	TGTGCCAGCAGCCTACGGACAGATTACAATGAGCAGTTCTTC	CASSLRTDYNEQFF
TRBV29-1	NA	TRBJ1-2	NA	TGCAGTGTTGATGGTCGGACCCGGGACTACTATGGCTACACCTTC	CSVDGRTRDYYGYTF
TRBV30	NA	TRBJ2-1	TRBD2	TGTGCCTGGACCCGGTCCCTAGCGGGTTATGAGCGGTTCTTC	CAWTRSLAGYERFF
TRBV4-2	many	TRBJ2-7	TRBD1	TGTGCCAGCAGCCAAGCGGGACAGGGGGGATCCTACGAGCAGTACTTC	CASSQAGQGGSYEQYF
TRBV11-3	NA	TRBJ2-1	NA	TGTGCCAGCAGCTTAGCTGGAAGGCCCCCCAATGAGCAGTTCTTC	CASSLAGRPPNEQFF
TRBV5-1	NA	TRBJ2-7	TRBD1	TGCGCCAGCAGCCGTCTAGACAGGGTATCCTACGAGCAGTACTTC	CASSRLDRVSYEQYF
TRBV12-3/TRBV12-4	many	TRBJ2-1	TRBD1	TGTGCCAGCAGTTTAGGACAGGGAATAGACAATGAGCAGTTCTTC	CASSLGQGIDNEQFF
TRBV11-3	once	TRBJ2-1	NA	TGTGCCAGCAGCCAAGACGCAGACAATGGGCAGTTCTTC	CASSQDADNGQFF
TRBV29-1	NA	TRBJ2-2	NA	TGCAGCGTCTCCCTGGGAGAGGACACCGGGGTGCTGTTTTTT	CSVSLGEDTGVLFF
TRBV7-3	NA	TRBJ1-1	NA	TGTGCCAGCAGCTTATCCGGGGGGGGCTACACTGAACCTTTCTTT	CASSLSGGGYTEPFF
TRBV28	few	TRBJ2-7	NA	TGTGCCAGCAGTACAGGTTCCTCCTACGAGCAGTACTTC	CASSTGSSYEQYF
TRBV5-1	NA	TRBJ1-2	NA	TGCGCCAGCAGCTTGGAACAGAACCCGATGGGCTACACCTTC	CASSLEQNPMGYTF
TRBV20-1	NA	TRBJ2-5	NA	TGCAGTGCTAACGAGGGAGGAGTGGGGACCCAGTACTTC	CSANEGGVGTQYF